A single sample is the source of the 24 T cell receptor beta chains below, sequenced in a study of beta chain features in type 1 diabetes (dated by TCRdb to 2016 to 2018). The paper as a whole reports these results and caveats: In all four CD4+ subsets, TCRB CDR3 length was moderately but significantly shorter in type 1 diabetes patients.

The library was built by means of the immunoSEQ multiplex PCR assay. The entire amount of isolated RNA was reverse transcribed using the High Capacity cDNA Reverse Transcription Kit, so the sequenced TCRB transcripts were expressed ones. TCRdb re-hosts the immuneACCESS table, in-frame sequences only. Its copies lack some clones; in the studies checked, an unresolved V gene accounts for under half of them, and the cause for the rest is not known. Recorded for this sample are a few hundred thousand clones; 16% of them occurred a single time. More than 0.075% of the sample comes from the top ten. The antigens these receptors bind are not known. Sequences were obtained from naive CD4+ T cells from blood. The cell subset or site label, read with the paper, signifies: true naive CD4+ T cells. All receptors come from a man younger than 45 with type 1 diabetes.

V gene TRBV7-2 combines with J gene TRBJ2-3; TRBD2 matches at 9 bases. Germline V gene sequence: CDR1 SGHTA, CDR2 FQGNSA. The CDR3 runs 15 residues. The ends lost 5 bases at V and 2 bases at J; junction bases unmatched: 5. The CDR3 loop is CASSKRLAATDTQYF. The DNA for the CDR3 is TGTGCCAGCAGCAAACGACTAGCGGCCACAGATACGCAGTATTTT.

The rearrangement links TRBV18 to TRBJ1-1, with TRBD1 as a possible D gene (5 bases). V lost 6 bases and J lost 1, with 15 bases in between. CDR3 length: 15 amino acids. CDR1 is KGHSH, CDR2 LQKENI, per germline. The CDR3 sequence: CASSPRGRANTEAFF. CDR3 nucleotide sequence: TGTGCCAGCTCCCCGAGGGGCAGGGCGAACACTGAAGCTTTCTTT.

The V and J genes are TRBV7-2 and TRBJ2-7; the match to TRBD2 covers 13 bases. The germline V gene encodes CDR1 SGHTA and CDR2 FQGNSA. The CDR3 length is 15 residues. V shed 1 base, J shed 6 bases, and the junction held 3 bases outside the gene matches. The CDR3 spells CASSLGTSGSFEQYF. In DNA form, the CDR3 reads TGTGCCAGCAGCTTAGGGACTAGCGGGAGCTTCGAGCAGTACTTC.

This sequence joins TRBV5-1 and TRBJ2-7; possible D gene TRBD1, 6 bases. The CDR3 length is 14 residues. Looked up from germline, CDR1 is SGHRS and CDR2 is YFSETQ. The V and J ends lost 3 bases and 1 base respectively, with 11 bases between them. CDR3 nucleotides: TGCGCCAGCAGCTATACAGGGAGTTCCTACGAGCAGTACTTC. This translates into CASSYTGSSYEQYF.

The chain is built from TRBV30 and TRBJ1-5; D is possibly TRBD1 (6 bases). The length of the CDR3 is 14 residues. V lost 2 bases and J lost 3, with 11 bases in between. Germline values: CDR1 GTSNPN, CDR2 SVGIG (reference sequence). CDR3 loop: CAWSRTVVNQPQHF. CDR3 DNA sequence: TGTGCCTGGAGTCGGACAGTAGTCAATCAGCCCCAGCATTTT.

The rearrangement joins TRBV19 to TRBJ2-5; weak D call: TRBD1 (5 bases). The CDR3 is made up of 12 amino acids. Germline CDR1 and CDR2: LNHDA and SQIVND (reference sequence). The V and J ends lost 5 bases and 4 bases respectively, with 8 bases between them. The CDR3 DNA reads TGTGCCAGTAGTGGGCAGGGAGAGACCCAGTACTTC. Its protein is CASSGQGETQYF.

The table lists this clone with a few counts. V is TRBV29-1 and J is TRBJ2-7; D may be TRBD2 (6 bases). The CDR3 contains 13 residues. Trimming removed 6 bases at V and 4 bases at J, with 16 bases between. Germline values: CDR1 SQVTM, CDR2 ANQGSEA. DNA for the CDR3: TGCAGCGTCGCCGGGACTGCAAGATACGAGCAGTACTTC. Protein: CSVAGTARYEQYF.

The genes are TRBV7-2 and TRBJ2-7; TRBD2 matches at 12 bases. This CDR3 is 16 amino acids long. The germline V gene has CDR1 SGHTA and CDR2 FQGNSA. The V and J ends lost 3 bases and 0 bases, in that order; junction bases with no gene match: 3. For the CDR3, the DNA is TGTGCCAGCAGCTTGGGGACTAGCGGGCACTCCTACGAGCAGTACTTC. Translated: CASSLGTSGHSYEQYF.

Only a few counts were recorded for this clone. The V gene is TRBV14, the J gene TRBJ2-7; TRBD1 might be the D (5 bases). The CDR3 totals 14 residues. Trimming stripped 1 base from V and 2 bases from J, with 9 bases between. Per the germline V gene, CDR1 is SGHDN and CDR2 is FVKESK. The CDR3 region has the DNA TGTGCCAGCAGCCAAGCCAGGGTGCCCTACGAGCAGTACTTC. This encodes CASSQARVPYEQYF. Together with reference TRBV14 and TRBJ2-7, the CDR3 gives the full variable domain: EAGVTQFPSHSVIEKGQTVTLRCDPISGHDNLYWYRRVMGKEIKFLLHFVKESKQDESGMPNNRFLAERTGGTYSTLKVQPAELEDSGVYFCASSQARVPYEQYFGPGTRLTVT.

V gene TRBV7-9 combines with J gene TRBJ1-1, with D possibly TRBD1 on 6 matching bases. From germline, CDR1 is SEHNR and CDR2 FQNEAQ (reference sequence). The CDR3 contains 15 residues. V lost 3 bases and J 6 bases, leaving 17 bases between the germline ends. CDR3 protein: CASSFQGPVTPEAFF. Here the CDR3 DNA reads TGTGCCAGCAGCTTTCAGGGGCCGGTAACCCCTGAAGCTTTCTTT.

This clone came up a few times. Other nucleotide sequences from this sample produce the same CDR3. V and J are TRBV29-1 and TRBJ2-3; D call uncertain. Trimming stripped 3 bases from V and 1 base from J, with 5 bases between. The CDR3 spans 12 residues. Per germline, CDR1 SQVTM and CDR2 ANQGSEA. In DNA form, the CDR3 reads TGCAGCGTTGACGAGGGCACAGATACGCAGTATTTT. It is translated as CSVDEGTDTQYF.

This clone occurred a few times. The rearrangement joins TRBV7-2 to TRBJ2-7; TRBD1 matches at 8 bases. The V and J ends lost 2 bases and 5 bases, in that order; junction bases with no gene match: 8. The CDR3 contains 15 residues. CDR1 and CDR2 (germline): SGHTA, FQGNSA. The DNA of the CDR3 is TGTGCCAGCAGCTTAAGGACAGGGACGTATGACGAGCAGTACTTC. Its protein product is CASSLRTGTYDEQYF.

The gene calls are TRBV4-1 and TRBJ2-1, with unresolved D. Trimming pared 3 bases from V and 3 bases from J, leaving 18 bases between. Germline CDR1 and CDR2: MGHRA and YSYEKL. This CDR3 region has 17 residues. The CDR3 loop reads CASSQASSPPLYNEQFF. The CDR3 DNA reads as TGCGCCAGCAGCCAGGCCTCATCCCCTCCCCTCTACAATGAGCAGTTCTTC.

The V call is TRBV2, the J call TRBJ2-1; no definite D call. Germline values: CDR1 SNHLY, CDR2 FYNNEI. V dropped 4 bases and J dropped 4 bases, with 8 bases sitting between them. The CDR3 has 13 residues. The CDR3 here is CASSVGSYNEQFF. The CDR3 region has the DNA TGTGCCAGCAGTGTCGGAAGTTACAATGAGCAGTTCTTC.

This clone was seen only a few times. This rearrangement joins TRBV28 to TRBJ2-7; 9 positions agree with TRBD2. The CDR3 is 13 residues long. CDR1 is MDHEN, CDR2 SYDVKM, per germline. V lost 11 bases and J lost 4; bases outside the gene matches: 9. In DNA, the CDR3 is TGTGCCTCATCGACTAGCGGTCGGTACGAGCAGTACTTC. This gives the protein CASSTSGRYEQYF.

This clone has just a few counts. The chain links TRBV7-2 to TRBJ2-7, with 10 positions matching TRBD1. V shed 5 bases, J shed 3 bases, and the junction held 10 bases outside the gene matches. This CDR3 spans 16 amino acids. CDR1 is SGHTA and CDR2 is FQGNSA in the germline V gene. CDR3 sequence reads: CASSGSDRGPFYEQYF. In nucleotides, the CDR3 is TGTGCCAGCAGCGGATCTGACAGGGGGCCATTCTACGAGCAGTACTTC.

The J gene is TRBJ2-5, the V gene TRBV7-9; unclear D gene. CDR1 SEHNR and CDR2 FQNEAQ come from the germline V gene (reference sequence). V lost 3 bases and J 1 base, leaving 6 bases between the germline ends. The CDR3 is 13 residues long. The CDR3 loop reads CASSFSGQETQYF. The CDR3 bases are TGTGCCAGCAGCTTTAGTGGCCAAGAGACCCAGTACTTC.

The gene calls are TRBV9 and TRBJ2-3; perhaps TRBD1 as D (6 bases). This CDR3 is built from 14 residues. The ends were cut back, 2 bases at V and 0 bases at J, with 7 bases in the middle. Germline CDR1 reads SGDLS; CDR2 reads YYNGEE. Here the CDR3 reads CASSVDRSTDTQYF. CDR3 sequence (DNA): TGTGCCAGCAGCGTTGACAGGAGCACAGATACGCAGTATTTT.

This clone was detected only a few times. This chain uses TRBV5-1 with TRBJ2-1, with TRBD2 matching 9 bases. Germline CDR1 is SGHRS and CDR2 is YFSETQ. J lost 6 bases, V lost 4 bases, and 5 bases had no gene match. The CDR3 length is 14 residues. CDR3 loop: CASSQTSGTNEQFF. The CDR3 DNA reads TGCGCCAGCAGCCAGACTAGCGGAACCAATGAGCAGTTCTTC.

CDR3 DNA sequence: TGTGCCAGTAGTAGACGACTCGGACAAGAAGCTTTCTTT. It specifies CASSRRLGQEAFF. The chain joins TRBV19 to TRBJ1-1; D might be TRBD1 (5 bases). Trimming took 4 bases from V and 8 from J, leaving 14 bases between them. CDR1 and CDR2 (germline): LNHDA, SQIVND (reference sequence). The CDR3 is 13 amino acids.

J is TRBJ2-3 and V is TRBV21-1; TRBD2 is the table's D call, not checked against the DNA. TRBV21-1 is a known pseudogene. This CDR3 has 17 amino acids. The CDR3 here is CASSKDSMRRRTDTQYF. For the CDR3, the DNA is TGTGCCAGCAGCAAAGATAGCATGCGGAGGCGCACAGATACGCAGTATTTT.

The J gene is TRBJ2-1, the V gene TRBV4-3; 7 bases match TRBD2. The CDR3 sequence is 17 residues long. The V segment lost 0 bases and the J segment 0 bases; nucleotides outside the gene matches: 5. Germline V gene data show CDR1 as LGHNA and CDR2 as YSLEER. CDR3 residues: CASSQDLGGSSYNEQFF. In nucleotides, the CDR3 is TGCGCCAGCAGCCAAGATCTTGGCGGGAGCTCCTACAATGAGCAGTTCTTC.

This chain connects TRBV10-3 to TRBJ2-3, with 8 bases matching TRBD2. V dropped 6 bases and J dropped 3; count of bases not matched to a gene: 5. CDR1 ENHRY and CDR2 SYGVKD come from the germline V gene. The CDR3 is made up of 14 amino acids. The CDR3 nucleotides read TGTGCCATCAGGACACTAGCGGTGACAGATACGCAGTATTTT. Protein product: CAIRTLAVTDTQYF.

A few counts support this clone. J is TRBJ1-1 and V is TRBV14, with 7 nucleotides matching TRBD1. V lost 2 bases to trimming and J lost 7 bases; unmatched junction nucleotides: 1. The CDR3 consists of 12 residues. The germline gives CDR1 SGHDN, CDR2 FVKESK. The CDR3 DNA reads TGTGCCAGCAGCCAACGGACAGGTGAAGCTTTCTTT. It translates to CASSQRTGEAFF.